A single TCR beta chain is shown here with its context. The antigen is unknown. A read error may explain this, as a much larger clone is one base away. This entry comes from a study of blood T cells in healthy people across ages. Points from the study as a whole: Diversity of TCR beta per million T cells declined in a roughly linear way with age.

The draw of peripheral blood yielded around 10 milliliters from each donor. Alongside a J-beta primer mix, a sample-barcoded 5' primer served in a second PCR lasting 7 to 11 cycles. TCRdb re-derived calls from the 5' RACE reads in MiXCR, one entry per CDR3 protein. The sample yields hundreds of thousands of distinct CDR3 sequences, 35% to 50% seen once. The sequenced material came from blood. The TCR comes from an elderly man in good health.

CDR3 residues: CASSCRQGGDEKLFF. Here the CDR3 DNA reads TGTGCCAGCAGCTGCCGACAGGGAGGCGATGAAAAACTGTTTTTT. V is TRBV7-2 and J is TRBJ1-4, with TRBD1 matching over 7 bases. V was pared by 4 bases and J by 6 bases, with 8 bases of the junction left unmatched. Germline CDR1 reads SGHTA; CDR2 reads FQGNSA. CDR3 length: 15 residues. Full variable domain (outside the CDR3, taken from reference TRBV7-2 and TRBJ1-4): GAGVSQSPSNKVTEKGKDVELRCDPISGHTALYWYRQSLGQGLEFLIYFQGNSAPDKSGLPSDRFSAERTGGSVSTLTIQRTQQEDSAVYLCASSCRQGGDEKLFFGSGTQLSVL.